What follows are 25 T cell receptor beta chains derived from one specimen sequenced in a study of memory CD4+ T cells and cytomegalovirus serostatus. Single viable CD3+CD4+CD8-CD45RO+ cells were sorted as the memory CD4+ T cells. The assay was immunoSEQ multiplex PCR, and TCRdb's table has in-frame clones only and misses some. The sample includes about 75,000 clones, around four fifths of them seen just once. What was sequenced was memory CD4+ T cells from blood. The origin of the receptors is an adult in good health and CMV-seropositive.

The sample holds a few counts of this clone. The chain has TRBV2 and TRBJ1-4, with D hard to call. V gave up 7 bases and J gave up 6 bases, with 9 bases separating them. The germline V gene encodes CDR1 SNHLY and CDR2 FYNNEI. This CDR3 is 12 amino acids long. CDR3 sequence: CASKGLDEKLFF. In nucleotides, the CDR3 is TGTGCCAGCAAGGGCTTGGATGAAAAACTGTTTTTT. Complete variable domain (other parts from reference TRBV2 and TRBJ1-4): EPEVTQTPSHQVTQMGQEVILRCVPISNHLYFYWYRQILGQKVEFLVSFYNNEISEKSEIFDDQFSVERPDGSNFTLKIRSTKLEDSAMYFCASKGLDEKLFFGSGTQLSVL.

The CDR3 reads CASSERGLTEAFF. In DNA form, the CDR3 reads TGTGCCAGCAGTGAAAGAGGGCTCACTGAAGCTTTCTTT. V gene TRBV2 combines with J gene TRBJ1-1; D is uncertain. The germline V gene encodes CDR1 SNHLY and CDR2 FYNNEI. This CDR3 is 13 amino acids long. Trimming took off 2 bases at V and 4 bases at J, with 8 bases between the two ends.

This clone has more than one count but fewer than ten. The gene calls are TRBV5-1 and TRBJ2-7; TRBD1 is a possible D gene (6 bases). CDR3 length: 14 residues. Germline V CDR1 and CDR2: SGHRS, YFSETQ. V shed 1 base and J shed 2 bases, with 10 bases lying between them. DNA for the CDR3: TGCGCCAGCAGCTTGTTAGGGGGAACCTACGAGCAGTACTTC. Protein: CASSLLGGTYEQYF.

The gene calls are TRBV30 and TRBJ1-4, with D unclear. Per the germline V gene, CDR1 is GTSNPN and CDR2 is SVGIG (reference sequence). Between the trimmed V and J ends, which lost 3 bases and 0 bases, there was a span of 17 bases. The CDR3 loop spans 17 amino acids. The CDR3 spells CAWSAPRASATNEKLFF. The CDR3 nucleotides read TGTGCCTGGAGCGCACCCCGGGCCTCTGCAACTAATGAAAAACTGTTTTTT.

The chain carries TRBV11-2 and TRBJ2-3; tentatively, D is TRBD2 (6 bases). Germline values: CDR1 SGHAT, CDR2 FQNNGV. The CDR3 is 15 residues long. Trimming left V 3 bases short and J 0 bases short, with 10 bases between. The CDR3 sequence is CASSFGTSSTDTQYF. In DNA, the CDR3 is TGTGCCAGCAGCTTCGGGACTTCAAGCACAGATACGCAGTATTTT.

This chain links TRBV11-3 with TRBJ2-5; no reliable D call. Trimming left V 4 bases short and J 4 bases short, with 13 bases between. CDR3 length: 14 amino acids. Germline V CDR1 and CDR2: SGHNT, YENEEA. The CDR3 DNA follows: TGTGCCAGCAGCTCGTATGACACCCGAGAGACCCAGTACTTC. Amino acid sequence: CASSSYDTRETQYF.

The V and J genes are TRBV9 and TRBJ2-3; D gene unclear. V was shortened by 0 bases and J by 3 bases, with 8 bases between the two germline ends. Looked up from germline, CDR1 is SGDLS and CDR2 is YYNGEE. CDR3 length: 14 amino acids. The CDR3 coding sequence is TGTGCCAGCAGCGTAGTACCGAGTACAGATACGCAGTATTTT. It is translated as CASSVVPSTDTQYF.

V and J are TRBV5-1 and TRBJ1-3, with D tentatively TRBD1 (5 bases). The V gene's germline CDR1 is SGHRS and CDR2 YFSETQ. V gave up 4 bases and J gave up 2 bases, with 10 bases separating them. The CDR3 sequence is 14 residues long. The CDR3 nucleotides read TGCGCCAGCAGCCCGGGGGGGGCTGGAAACACCATATATTTT. Translation: CASSPGGAGNTIYF. Together with reference TRBV5-1 and TRBJ1-3, the CDR3 gives the full variable domain: KAGVTQTPRYLIKTRGQQVTLSCSPISGHRSVSWYQQTPGQGLQFLFEYFSETQRNKGNFPGRFSGRQFSNSRSEMNVSTLELGDSALYLCASSPGGAGNTIYFGEGSWLTVV.

This sequence joins TRBV5-1 and TRBJ2-7, with 7 bases identical to TRBD1. Trimming cost V 0 bases and J 6 bases; bases outside gene matches: 6. The germline gives CDR1 SGHRS, CDR2 YFSETQ. The CDR3 loop spans 14 amino acids. The CDR3 reads CASSLVGQAVEQYF. CDR3 sequence (DNA): TGCGCCAGCAGCTTGGTAGGACAGGCAGTCGAGCAGTACTTC.

The rearrangement links TRBV5-1 to TRBJ1-1; D gene uncertain. From germline, CDR1 is SGHRS and CDR2 YFSETQ. Trimming took off 5 bases at V and 0 bases at J, with 11 bases between the two ends. This CDR3 has 14 amino acids. The CDR3 sequence: CASSTLPVNTEAFF. Here the CDR3 DNA reads TGCGCCAGCAGTACCCTGCCCGTGAACACTGAAGCTTTCTTT.

The rearrangement uses TRBV4-3 and TRBJ2-1; 7 positions agree with TRBD2. Germline CDR1 reads LGHNA; CDR2 reads YSLEER. The CDR3 has 17 amino acids. V gave up 0 bases and J gave up 7 bases; unmatched junction bases: 12. The CDR3, as DNA: TGCGCCAGCAGCCAAGACCCTGGGGCGGGAGTTCGAAATGAGCAGTTCTTC. Amino acid sequence: CASSQDPGAGVRNEQFF.

This rearrangement joins TRBV9 to TRBJ2-1; a possible D gene is TRBD2 (6 bases). The CDR3 covers 14 residues. Trimming left V 4 bases short and J 5 bases short, with 13 bases between. Germline V gene data show CDR1 as SGDLS and CDR2 as YYNGEE. As DNA, the CDR3 is TGTGCCAGCAGCCCATTGGGGGGAAACAATGAGCAGTTCTTC. It specifies CASSPLGGNNEQFF.

The V and J genes are TRBV19 and TRBJ2-2; D not resolved. Trimming cost V 4 bases and J 2 bases, with 8 bases left between them. Germline V gives CDR1 LNHDA, CDR2 SQIVND (reference sequence). CDR3 length: 14 residues. CDR3 protein: CASSTNSNTGELFF. The CDR3 DNA is TGTGCCAGTAGTACAAATAGTAACACCGGGGAGCTGTTTTTT.

This rearrangement joins TRBV4-3 to TRBJ2-5, with TRBD1 matching over 11 bases. J lost 4 bases, V lost 4 bases, and 5 bases had no gene match. CDR1 is LGHNA, CDR2 YSLEER, per germline. This CDR3 is built from 15 residues. The chain's CDR3 is CASSLGQGVGETQYF. As DNA, the CDR3 is TGCGCCAGCAGCCTGGGACAGGGGGTCGGAGAGACCCAGTACTTC.

The sample holds a few counts of this clone. The chain couples TRBV9 to TRBJ1-4; D is uncertain. CDR1 is SGDLS, CDR2 YYNGEE, per germline. Trimming left V 1 base short and J 8 bases short, with 18 bases between. The CDR3 covers 16 residues. Here the CDR3 DNA reads TGTGCCAGCAGCGTATTACCGGAAAGGTGGGGAGAAAAACTGTTTTTT. Protein product: CASSVLPERWGEKLFF.

This chain links TRBV28 with TRBJ2-5, with 9 bases fitting TRBD1. The J segment lost 5 bases and the V segment lost 4 bases, leaving 8 bases of the junction unmatched. Germline V CDR1 and CDR2: MDHEN, SYDVKM. This CDR3 has 15 residues. The CDR3 region is CASSSRTGVGETQYF. The CDR3 DNA sequence: TGTGCCAGCAGTTCAAGGACAGGGGTAGGGGAGACCCAGTACTTC.

The rearrangement joins TRBV10-3 to TRBJ2-7; D may be TRBD2 (5 bases). This CDR3 has 13 amino acids. Per the germline V gene, CDR1 is ENHRY and CDR2 is SYGVKD. The ends were cut back, 10 bases at V and 1 base at J, with 14 bases in the middle. The CDR3 here is CASGSSRSYEQYF. CDR3 in DNA: TGTGCCAGCGGGTCTAGCAGGTCCTACGAGCAGTACTTC.

V is TRBV29-1 and J is TRBJ1-2, with D possibly being TRBD1 (5 bases). CDR1 is SQVTM, CDR2 ANQGSEA, per germline. The CDR3 length is 11 residues. Trimming stripped 6 bases from V and 7 bases from J, with 12 bases between. CDR3 amino acids: CSVAGQGGYTF. Written as DNA, the CDR3 is TGCAGCGTCGCCGGGCAGGGTGGCTACACCTTC.

This clone came up a few times. This chain connects TRBV30 to TRBJ1-1, with 8 bases matching TRBD1. The V gene's germline CDR1 is GTSNPN and CDR2 SVGIG (reference sequence). Trimming took 3 bases from V and 2 from J; bases not matched to a gene: 2. This CDR3 comprises 13 residues. The CDR3 reads CAWSGTGNTEAFF. CDR3 coding DNA: TGTGCCTGGAGCGGGACAGGAAACACTGAAGCTTTCTTT.

The genes are TRBV7-8 and TRBJ2-3; TRBD1 or TRBD2 may be the D gene (5 bases each). CDR3 size: 15 residues. V gave up 2 bases and J gave up 1 base, with 10 bases separating them. CDR1 and CDR2 (germline): SGHVS, FQNEAQ. CDR3 sequence: CASSLMGTGTDTQYF. CDR3 DNA: TGTGCCAGCAGCTTAATGGGGACGGGCACAGATACGCAGTATTTT.

The rearrangement joins TRBV11-3 to TRBJ2-3; D remains unclear. This CDR3 has 12 residues. V was cut by 4 bases and J by 2 bases, with 4 bases left in between. Germline CDR1 SGHNT, CDR2 YENEEA. In nucleotides, the CDR3 is TGTGCCAGCAGCTCGAACACAGATACGCAGTATTTT. Translated, it gives CASSSNTDTQYF.

This clone was recorded once. This sequence joins TRBV12-5 and TRBJ1-1; D unclear. Germline V gives CDR1 LGHNT, CDR2 FRNRAP. V lost 2 bases to trimming and J lost 0 bases, with 10 bases between them. The CDR3 spans 15 residues. Written as DNA, the CDR3 is TGTGCTAGTGGTTTGTCGTTAGGACTGAACACTGAAGCTTTCTTT. Amino acid sequence: CASGLSLGLNTEAFF. The full variable domain, rest sourced from reference TRBV12-5 and TRBJ1-1, is DARVTQTPRHKVTEMGQEVTMRCQPILGHNTVFWYRQTMMQGLELLAYFRNRAPLDDSGMPKDRFSAEMPDATLATLKIQPSEPRDSAVYFCASGLSLGLNTEAFFGQGTRLTVV.

The chain is built from TRBV5-8 and TRBJ2-7; no definite D call. V lost 4 bases and J 3 bases, leaving 2 bases between the germline ends. The V gene's germline CDR1 is SGHTS and CDR2 YDEGEE. The CDR3 covers 10 residues. Here the CDR3 reads CASSLYEQYF. The CDR3 DNA reads as TGTGCCAGCAGCCTCTACGAGCAGTACTTC.

This chain links TRBV7-2 with TRBJ2-1, with 15 bases fitting TRBD2. The germline CDR1 and CDR2 sequences are SGHTA and FQGNSA. J lost 12 bases, V lost 5 bases, and 5 bases had no gene match. The CDR3 runs to 14 residues. This CDR3 reads CASSGLAGGPGQFF. DNA for the CDR3: TGTGCCAGCAGCGGACTAGCGGGAGGGCCGGGGCAGTTCTTC.

The chain uses TRBV9 and TRBJ2-5; 12 positions agree with TRBD2. This CDR3 is built from 19 residues. Looked up from germline, CDR1 is SGDLS and CDR2 is YYNGEE. Unmatched junction bases numbered 13, after V lost 4 bases and J lost 0 bases. The CDR3 region has the DNA TGTGCCAGCAGCTCCCAAGTGGCTAGCGGGAGGGGTGACCAAGAGACCCAGTACTTC. This gives the protein CASSSQVASGRGDQETQYF.